This is a list of T cell receptor beta chains from one sample in a study of shared clonotypes between healthy human individuals. Assay used: immunoSEQ multiplex PCR; TCRdb lists only in-frame clones, some missing. The sample has millions of clones; more than 80% are singletons. Sequencing was carried out using naive CD4+ T cells sorted from blood. The receptors stem from a man aged 18 to 29 in good health. Both conserved end residues are part of each CDR3. D genes are given only for firm matches. Clone size is stated in some rows and not others, as once, few, many or a class when expanded.

d_gene: -; v_gene: TRBV15; len: 12; abundance: -; j_gene: TRBJ2-1; CDR3nt: TGTGCCACCAGCAGAGATGGGTATGAGCAGTTCTTC; CDR3aa: CATSRDGYEQFF
d_gene: -; v_gene: TRBV5-4; len: 15; abundance: -; j_gene: TRBJ2-2; CDR3nt: TGTGCCAGCAGCTTGGCAGGCCTGACGACCGGGGAGCTGTTTTTT; CDR3aa: CASSLAGLTTGELFF
d_gene: -; v_gene: TRBV10-2; len: 12; abundance: -; j_gene: TRBJ2-1; CDR3nt: TGCGCCAGCACGCCCTCCCGGACAGAGCAGTTCTTC; CDR3aa: CASTPSRTEQFF
d_gene: TRBD1; v_gene: TRBV25-1; len: 14; abundance: -; j_gene: TRBJ1-2; CDR3nt: TGTGCCAGCAGTGACCTCAGGGGGAGTTATGGCTACACCTTC; CDR3aa: CASSDLRGSYGYTF
d_gene: TRBD1; v_gene: TRBV5-5; len: 13; abundance: -; j_gene: TRBJ1-2; CDR3nt: TGTGCCAGCAGCTTTCAGGGGGACTATGGCTACACCTTC; CDR3aa: CASSFQGDYGYTF
d_gene: -; v_gene: TRBV28; len: 12; abundance: once; j_gene: TRBJ2-7; CDR3nt: TGTGCCAGCAGTCCTACTGGCAGGGAGCAGTACTTC; CDR3aa: CASSPTGREQYF
d_gene: -; v_gene: TRBV19; len: 14; abundance: few; j_gene: TRBJ2-7; CDR3nt: TGTGCCAGTAGTTTTCGACAGGGAGGATACGAGCAGTACTTC; CDR3aa: CASSFRQGGYEQYF
d_gene: -; v_gene: TRBV6-1; len: 15; abundance: -; j_gene: TRBJ2-7; CDR3nt: TGTGCCAGCAGTGAGCCGGGACGGCCGCCCTACGAGCAGTACTTC; CDR3aa: CASSEPGRPPYEQYF
d_gene: TRBD2; v_gene: TRBV5-1; len: 15; abundance: -; j_gene: TRBJ2-5; CDR3nt: TGCGCCAGCAGCGGGACTAGCGGCGATCAAGAGACCCAGTACTTC; CDR3aa: CASSGTSGDQETQYF
d_gene: -; v_gene: TRBV18; len: 13; abundance: -; j_gene: TRBJ2-7; CDR3nt: TGTGCCAGCTCACAGGGACCCACCTACGAGCAGTACTTC; CDR3aa: CASSQGPTYEQYF
d_gene: TRBD2; v_gene: TRBV5-1; len: 17; abundance: -; j_gene: TRBJ2-2; CDR3nt: TGCGCCAGCAGCCTGGGACTAGCGGGAGGAGTAGGCGGGGAGCTGTTTTTT; CDR3aa: CASSLGLAGGVGGELFF
d_gene: -; v_gene: TRBV6-5; len: 15; abundance: -; j_gene: TRBJ2-7; CDR3nt: TGTGCCAGCAGTTACTCTTTGGGACACCCCTACGAGCAGTACTTC; CDR3aa: CASSYSLGHPYEQYF
d_gene: -; v_gene: TRBV19; len: 15; abundance: -; j_gene: TRBJ2-7; CDR3nt: TGTGCCAGTAGTCGCACCCGACAGCTCTCCTACGAGCAGTACTTC; CDR3aa: CASSRTRQLSYEQYF
d_gene: -; v_gene: TRBV7-9; len: 14; abundance: once; j_gene: TRBJ2-5; CDR3nt: TGTGCCAGCAGCCGATCCGGGGCCCAAGAGACCCAGTACTTC; CDR3aa: CASSRSGAQETQYF
d_gene: -; v_gene: TRBV6-4; len: 17; abundance: -; j_gene: TRBJ2-3; CDR3nt: TGTGCCAGCCCTAACGGCATCCTACCCCTTAGCACAGATACGCAGTATTTT; CDR3aa: CASPNGILPLSTDTQYF
d_gene: TRBD2; v_gene: TRBV7-2; len: 15; abundance: -; j_gene: TRBJ2-1; CDR3nt: TGTGCCAGCAGCTTAGGTAGCGGGAGCAGGAATGAGCAGTTCTTC; CDR3aa: CASSLGSGSRNEQFF
d_gene: TRBD1; v_gene: TRBV28; len: 15; abundance: -; j_gene: TRBJ1-4; CDR3nt: TGTGCCAGCAGTCCCTCAGGGGGCGGGAATGAAAAACTGTTTTTT; CDR3aa: CASSPSGGGNEKLFF
d_gene: -; v_gene: TRBV4-1; len: 14; abundance: -; j_gene: TRBJ2-1; CDR3nt: TGCGCCAGCAGCCAAGACCCGGCTTACAATGAGCAGTTCTTC; CDR3aa: CASSQDPAYNEQFF
d_gene: -; v_gene: TRBV30; len: 13; abundance: -; j_gene: TRBJ2-5; CDR3nt: TGTGCCTGGAGTGTGTTAGGCATTCAGACCCAGTACTTC; CDR3aa: CAWSVLGIQTQYF
d_gene: -; v_gene: TRBV28; len: 12; abundance: -; j_gene: TRBJ1-5; CDR3nt: TGTGCCAGCAGCAGGGGTGGTCAGCCCCAGCATTTT; CDR3aa: CASSRGGQPQHF
d_gene: -; v_gene: TRBV7-2; len: 14; abundance: -; j_gene: TRBJ2-7; CDR3nt: TGTGCCAGCAGCTTAGGGGTTAAGGGAAACGAGCAGTACTTC; CDR3aa: CASSLGVKGNEQYF
d_gene: TRBD1; v_gene: TRBV30; len: 14; abundance: -; j_gene: TRBJ1-4; CDR3nt: TGTGCCCTTTTCAGACAGGGCGGTAATGAAAAACTGTTTTTT; CDR3aa: CALFRQGGNEKLFF
d_gene: -; v_gene: TRBV7-9; len: 14; abundance: -; j_gene: TRBJ1-6; CDR3nt: TGTGCCAGCAGCTTGGCAGGATATAATTCACCCCTCCACTTT; CDR3aa: CASSLAGYNSPLHF
d_gene: -; v_gene: TRBV5-1; len: 15; abundance: -; j_gene: TRBJ2-2; CDR3nt: TGCGCCAGCAGCCCCCCCGGCAGGAACACCGGGGAGCTGTTTTTT; CDR3aa: CASSPPGRNTGELFF
d_gene: TRBD2; v_gene: TRBV19; len: 15; abundance: -; j_gene: TRBJ2-2; CDR3nt: TGTGCCAGTAAAACCGGGACTAAGAACACCGGGGAGCTGTTTTTT; CDR3aa: CASKTGTKNTGELFF
d_gene: -; v_gene: TRBV6-1; len: 12; abundance: -; j_gene: TRBJ1-2; CDR3nt: TGTGCCAGCAGTGAGGCAGGAAGGGGCTACACCTTC; CDR3aa: CASSEAGRGYTF
d_gene: -; v_gene: TRBV6-5; len: 12; abundance: -; j_gene: TRBJ1-5; CDR3nt: TGTGCCAGCAGTTACCCCAGGGGGCCCCAGCATTTT; CDR3aa: CASSYPRGPQHF
d_gene: TRBD2; v_gene: TRBV7-9; len: 14; abundance: few; j_gene: TRBJ2-3; CDR3nt: TGTGCCAGCAGCTTCGCTAGCGGGTCAGATACGCAGTATTTT; CDR3aa: CASSFASGSDTQYF
d_gene: -; v_gene: TRBV18; len: 14; abundance: -; j_gene: TRBJ1-5; CDR3nt: TGTGCCAGCTCACCGGGAGCCGAAAATCAGCCCCAGCATTTT; CDR3aa: CASSPGAENQPQHF
d_gene: TRBD2; v_gene: TRBV6-6; len: 16; abundance: -; j_gene: TRBJ2-3; CDR3nt: TGTGCCAGCAGTCACCAGACTAGCGGGAGTACAGATACGCAGTATTTT; CDR3aa: CASSHQTSGSTDTQYF
d_gene: -; v_gene: TRBV11-2; len: 14; abundance: few; j_gene: TRBJ1-1; CDR3nt: TGTGCCAGCAGCTTAGACATCCTCAACACTGAAGCTTTCTTT; CDR3aa: CASSLDILNTEAFF
d_gene: -; v_gene: TRBV30; len: 13; abundance: -; j_gene: TRBJ1-1; CDR3nt: TGTGCCTGGGGGACGTTGGGGGCGTTTATGGCTTTCTTT; CDR3aa: CAWGTLGAFMAFF
d_gene: -; v_gene: TRBV5-1; len: 17; abundance: -; j_gene: TRBJ1-1; CDR3nt: TGCGCCAGCAGCTTGCTTAGCAGGGGAGGACCAAACACTGAAGCTTTCTTT; CDR3aa: CASSLLSRGGPNTEAFF
d_gene: TRBD1; v_gene: TRBV10-3; len: 14; abundance: -; j_gene: TRBJ1-5; CDR3nt: TGTGCCATCGGGGACAGAAATAGCAATCAGCCCCAGCATTTT; CDR3aa: CAIGDRNSNQPQHF
d_gene: -; v_gene: TRBV7-3; len: 13; abundance: -; j_gene: TRBJ2-1; CDR3nt: TGTGCCAGCAGCTTAAAGGGGGTGAATGAGCAGTTCTTC; CDR3aa: CASSLKGVNEQFF
d_gene: TRBD1; v_gene: TRBV6-5; len: 14; abundance: -; j_gene: TRBJ2-7; CDR3nt: TGTGCCAGCACCACAGGGGCTTTCTCCTACGAGCAGTACTTC; CDR3aa: CASTTGAFSYEQYF
d_gene: -; v_gene: TRBV5-1; len: 14; abundance: -; j_gene: TRBJ2-5; CDR3nt: TGCGCCAGCAGCTCCGGGACAAAGCAAGAGACCCAGTACTTC; CDR3aa: CASSSGTKQETQYF
d_gene: TRBD1; v_gene: TRBV6-5; len: 15; abundance: -; j_gene: TRBJ2-7; CDR3nt: TGTGCCAGCAGTTCCCCGGGACAGGGGGTAGACGAGCAGTACTTC; CDR3aa: CASSSPGQGVDEQYF
d_gene: -; v_gene: TRBV18; len: 16; abundance: -; j_gene: TRBJ2-1; CDR3nt: TGTGCCAGCTCACCATTCGGTAGGGGAGGTTACAATGAGCAGTTCTTC; CDR3aa: CASSPFGRGGYNEQFF
d_gene: TRBD2; v_gene: TRBV7-2; len: 15; abundance: -; j_gene: TRBJ2-7; CDR3nt: TGTGCCAGCAGCTTAGCCAGCGGGAGCTTCGACGAGCAGTACTTC; CDR3aa: CASSLASGSFDEQYF
d_gene: -; v_gene: TRBV5-4; len: 13; abundance: once; j_gene: TRBJ1-2; CDR3nt: TGTGCCAGCAGCTTGGGGGGCAAGAATGGCTACACCTTC; CDR3aa: CASSLGGKNGYTF
d_gene: -; v_gene: TRBV28; len: 18; abundance: once; j_gene: TRBJ1-5; CDR3nt: TGTGCCAGCAGTCCCAGCGGCGGACAGTATTATAGCAATCAGCCCCAGCATTTT; CDR3aa: CASSPSGGQYYSNQPQHF
d_gene: -; v_gene: TRBV7-3; len: 15; abundance: -; j_gene: TRBJ2-6; CDR3nt: TGTGCCAGCAGCCCTTCCGGTGATAAGGCCAACGTCCTGACTTTC; CDR3aa: CASSPSGDKANVLTF
d_gene: -; v_gene: TRBV28; len: 13; abundance: -; j_gene: TRBJ2-5; CDR3nt: TGTGCCAGCACAGAATCCCTCCAAGAGACCCAGTACTTC; CDR3aa: CASTESLQETQYF
d_gene: TRBD2; v_gene: TRBV9; len: 14; abundance: once; j_gene: TRBJ2-5; CDR3nt: TGTGCCAGCAGCGTGGGACTAGGGTCGGAGACCCAGTACTTC; CDR3aa: CASSVGLGSETQYF
d_gene: -; v_gene: TRBV19; len: 15; abundance: -; j_gene: TRBJ2-3; CDR3nt: TGTGCCAGTAGTACCCGGGGTCCTAGCACAGATACGCAGTATTTT; CDR3aa: CASSTRGPSTDTQYF
d_gene: -; v_gene: TRBV6-6; len: 11; abundance: once; j_gene: TRBJ1-2; CDR3nt: TGTGCCAGCAATCGAAACTATGGCTACACCTTC; CDR3aa: CASNRNYGYTF
d_gene: TRBD2; v_gene: TRBV10-1; len: 17; abundance: -; j_gene: TRBJ2-1; CDR3nt: TGCGCCAGCAGTGCAAACTTGGGACTAGCGGGAGCCAGTGAGCAGTTCTTC; CDR3aa: CASSANLGLAGASEQFF
d_gene: -; v_gene: TRBV30; len: 14; abundance: -; j_gene: TRBJ1-6; CDR3nt: TGTGCCTGGAGTCGAGGACAGCAAGATTCACCCCTCCACTTT; CDR3aa: CAWSRGQQDSPLHF
d_gene: -; v_gene: TRBV10-2; len: 15; abundance: -; j_gene: TRBJ1-2; CDR3nt: TGCGCCAGCAGCGACCGTTTCAGGGGAGACTATGGCTACACCTTC; CDR3aa: CASSDRFRGDYGYTF
d_gene: -; v_gene: TRBV7-9; len: 17; abundance: -; j_gene: TRBJ2-2; CDR3nt: TGTGCCAGCAGCTCCTCCCCCGGGCCCACCGGATCTGGGGAGCTGTTTTTT; CDR3aa: CASSSSPGPTGSGELFF
d_gene: TRBD1; v_gene: TRBV7-9; len: 14; abundance: -; j_gene: TRBJ2-5; CDR3nt: TGTGCCAGCAGCTTAGCAGGGGGCGGGGAGACCCAGTACTTC; CDR3aa: CASSLAGGGETQYF
d_gene: TRBD2; v_gene: TRBV11-2; len: 14; abundance: -; j_gene: TRBJ2-3; CDR3nt: TGTGCCAGCAGCCCGGGAGGGCCGTCAGATACGCAGTATTTT; CDR3aa: CASSPGGPSDTQYF